The 24 T cell receptor beta chains listed next were all sequenced from one sample in a study of CD8+CD57+ T cells in acquired aplastic anemia (dated by TCRdb to the late 2010s). TCRdb shows the sequencer as Illumina HiSeq 2000. Profiling of TCR beta VDJ combinations and CDR3 sequences used genomic DNA as the template. TCRdb reprocessed the public reads (quality trimming at Q25 with fastp, clone calling with MiXCR) and kept in-frame beta chains. Merged by CDR3 protein, the rows form single entries marked with the most common genes and DNA. The sample records about 210,000 distinct CDR3 sequences, 61% of which are singletons. The ten largest clones take up approximately 32% of the sample. Sequences were obtained from sorted CD4+, CD8+, or CD8+CD57+ T cells (not recorded which) from PBMCs. These receptor sequences come from a human donor in good health.

The chain employs TRBV7-2 and TRBJ2-5; no clear D gene. CDR3 size: 14 residues. Germline V gene sequence: CDR1 SGHTA, CDR2 FQGNSA. Trimming stripped 5 bases from V and 2 bases from J, with 12 bases between. The CDR3 coding sequence is TGTGCCAGCAGCGCTTACGGGTCACAAGAGACCCAGTACTTC. Protein: CASSAYGSQETQYF.

This chain connects TRBV7-2 to TRBJ1-1, with D perhaps TRBD1 (5 bases). Germline lookup yields CDR1 SGHTA and CDR2 FQGNSA. V was trimmed by 1 base and J by 6 bases, leaving 12 bases between them. The CDR3 has 14 residues. In DNA form, the CDR3 reads TGTGCCAGCAGCTTAGGACTAGCGGGGGCTGAAGCTTTCTTT. Its protein is CASSLGLAGAEAFF.

The chain employs TRBV7-9 and TRBJ1-4, with 10 bases matching TRBD1. Germline V CDR1 and CDR2: SEHNR, FQNEAQ (reference sequence). This CDR3 comprises 14 residues. Trimming removed 6 bases from V and 7 bases from J; junction bases left unmatched: 5. The CDR3 DNA reads as TGTGCCAGCAGTCTCGGGACAGGGGTTGAAAAACTGTTTTTT. Translating gives CASSLGTGVEKLFF. Drawing the rest from reference TRBV7-9 and TRBJ1-4, the complete variable domain is DTGVSQNPRHKITKRGQNVTFRCDPISEHNRLYWYRQTLGQGPEFLTYFQNEAQLEKSRLLSDRFSAERPKGSFSTLEIQRTEQGDSAMYLCASSLGTGVEKLFFGSGTQLSVL.

For this clonotype: This may arise from a read error, as a much more abundant clone is one base away. In this CDR3 the conserved last residue, phenylalanine or tryptophan, is missing, so a read error is likely. The chain employs TRBV9 and TRBJ2-7; D is possibly TRBD2 (6 bases). This CDR3 has 15 amino acids. Trimming removed 4 bases from V and 3 bases from J, with 17 bases in between. Germline V CDR1 and CDR2: SGDLS, YYNGEE. The CDR3 DNA reads TGTGCCAGCAGCCAAGGGTTAGCGGCAGGCTACGAGCAGTACTCC. This codes for CASSQGLAAGYEQYS.

The V and J genes are TRBV10-3 and TRBJ2-7; 8 bases map to TRBD1. After removal of 4 bases from V and 3 bases from J, the junction contained 8 bases not matched to a gene. From germline, CDR1 is ENHRY and CDR2 SYGVKD. The CDR3 contains 15 residues. The CDR3, as DNA: TGTGCCATCAGTGGAGGGACAGGAAGAAACTACGAGCAGTACTTC. This encodes CAISGGTGRNYEQYF.

The V and J genes are TRBV20-1 and TRBJ1-2, with a weak D call TRBD1 (6 bases). Germline V CDR1 and CDR2: DFQATT, SNEGSKA (reference sequence). Trimming left V 0 bases short and J 8 bases short, with 16 bases between. The CDR3 has 14 residues. CDR3 nucleotides: TGCAGTGCTAGAGACGCCGGACAGTCAGGGGGCTACACCTTC. Translating gives CSARDAGQSGGYTF.

The chain has TRBV4-3 and TRBJ2-3, with D perhaps TRBD2 (6 bases). Germline V gene lookup returns CDR1 LGHNA and CDR2 YSLEER. The CDR3 has 14 amino acids. V was shortened by 0 bases and J by 8 bases, with 12 bases between the two germline ends. The CDR3 loop is CASSQDWAGSTQYF. The CDR3 DNA sequence: TGCGCCAGCAGCCAAGACTGGGCCGGGAGTACGCAGTATTTT.

V gene TRBV10-3 combines with J gene TRBJ2-7, with TRBD1 matching over 9 bases. The ends lost 5 bases at V and 6 bases at J; junction bases unmatched: 8. The CDR3 has 14 residues. Germline V gene lookup returns CDR1 ENHRY and CDR2 SYGVKD. CDR3 coding DNA: TGTGCCATCAGTATACAGGGGGCGGTGGGCGAGCAGTACTTC. Protein: CAISIQGAVGEQYF.

This clonotype turned up a few times. The chain combines TRBV9 with TRBJ2-5, with 9 bases identical to TRBD2. Trimming removed 4 bases from V and 4 bases from J; junction bases left unmatched: 8. Germline-derived CDR1 and CDR2 are SGDLS and YYNGEE. The CDR3 covers 15 residues. CDR3 sequence: CASSPRLAESETQYF. The CDR3 bases are TGTGCCAGCAGCCCACGACTAGCGGAGTCAGAGACCCAGTACTTC.

This clonotype was seen many times. This chain uses TRBV5-1 with TRBJ1-1, with D unresolved. Germline V gives CDR1 SGHRS, CDR2 YFSETQ. The CDR3 runs to 13 residues. Trimming left V 3 bases short and J 6 bases short, with 12 bases between. CDR3 loop: CASSSSSAPEAFF. CDR3 DNA sequence: TGCGCCAGCAGCTCGAGTTCCGCTCCTGAAGCTTTCTTT.

This chain joins TRBV12-3 or TRBV12-4 and TRBJ1-1, with D hard to call. Trimming removed 3 bases from V and 7 bases from J, with 15 bases in between. The CDR3 spans 14 residues. For the CDR3, the DNA is TGTGCCAGCAGTTTGGACCGCTCAAAGGATGAAGCTTTCTTT. Translated, it gives CASSLDRSKDEAFF.

This clonotype was seen many times. The V gene is TRBV2, the J gene TRBJ2-5, with D perhaps matching TRBD1 or TRBD2 (5 bases each). Germline assignment: CDR1 SNHLY and CDR2 FYNNEI. With 8 bases removed from V and 7 bases from J, the gap between germline ends came to 20 bases. The CDR3 runs 14 residues. The CDR3 spells CASLGDAPVGTQYF. The DNA of the CDR3 is TGTGCCAGCCTTGGGGACGCGCCTGTGGGGACCCAGTACTTC.

V and J are TRBV6-5 and TRBJ1-5; TRBD1 matches at 8 bases. Per germline, CDR1 MNHEY and CDR2 SVGAGI. CDR3 size: 14 residues. Germline trimming cut 6 bases from V and 6 bases from J; bases unmatched to any gene: 7. Here the CDR3 DNA reads TGTGCCAGCAGCAGGACAGGGATAGGTCAGCCCCAGCATTTT. Its translation is CASSRTGIGQPQHF.

The chain links TRBV20-1 to TRBJ1-6; 7 positions agree with TRBD1. CDR1 and CDR2 from the germline V gene are DFQATT and SNEGSKA (reference sequence). After removal of 6 bases from V and 7 bases from J, the junction contained 9 bases not matched to a gene. The CDR3 totals 14 residues. Here the CDR3 DNA reads TGCAGTGCGGGGGGGACAGAACCAAATTCACCCCTCCACTTT. It yields the protein CSAGGTEPNSPLHF.

The chain uses TRBV10-3 and TRBJ1-6; a weak D match, TRBD1 (5 bases). The V gene lost 6 bases and the J gene lost 8 bases, with 11 bases spanning the gap. This CDR3 has 13 amino acids. Germline V gene lookup returns CDR1 ENHRY and CDR2 SYGVKD. CDR3 bases: TGTGCCATCAGCGGGACTTGGGATTCACCCCTCCACTTT. This gives the protein CAISGTWDSPLHF.

This clonotype was found many times. V and J are TRBV4-1 and TRBJ2-7, with 9 bases fitting TRBD1. Germline-derived CDR1 and CDR2 are MGHRA and YSYEKL. With V trimmed by 0 bases and J by 6 bases, 6 bases remained unmatched. The CDR3 spans 15 residues. This CDR3 reads CASSQETGGPSEQYF. The CDR3 region has the DNA TGCGCCAGCAGCCAAGAAACAGGGGGCCCCTCCGAGCAGTACTTC.

Ten or more counts support this clonotype. V gene TRBV12-3 or TRBV12-4 combines with J gene TRBJ2-2, with 10 bases identical to TRBD2. The CDR3 length is 15 residues. The V gene end was trimmed by 5 bases and the J gene end by 2 bases; junction bases not matched to a gene: 2. Here the CDR3 reads CASSPSGGNTGELFF. In DNA form, the CDR3 reads TGTGCCAGCAGTCCTAGCGGGGGTAACACCGGGGAGCTGTTTTTT.

This clonotype was seen a handful of times. The V call is TRBV7-3, the J call TRBJ2-3; 8 bases are a match to TRBD1. This CDR3 region has 15 residues. Looked up from germline, CDR1 is SGHTA and CDR2 is FQGTGA. Trimming at V came to 4 bases and at J to 2 bases, leaving 5 bases not matched to a gene. CDR3 protein: CASSSTGAHTDTQYF. The CDR3, as DNA: TGTGCCAGCAGCTCGACAGGGGCTCACACAGATACGCAGTATTTT.

This chain uses TRBV27 with TRBJ2-7; 8 bases fit TRBD1. V shed 6 bases and J 7 bases; nucleotides not matched to a gene: 5. The CDR3 covers 12 residues. CDR1 is MNHEY and CDR2 is SMNVEV in the germline V gene (reference sequence). CDR3 region: CASSDRQGEQYF. CDR3 DNA sequence: TGTGCCAGCAGCGACCGACAGGGGGAGCAGTACTTC.

This rearrangement joins TRBV5-1 to TRBJ2-7; D unclear. Trimming shortened V by 4 bases and J by 0 bases, and 11 bases separated the two germline ends. The CDR3 covers 14 residues. Germline V gives CDR1 SGHRS, CDR2 YFSETQ. In DNA, the CDR3 is TGCGCCAGCAGCGCGGACGCGCACTCCTACGAGCAGTACTTC. This codes for CASSADAHSYEQYF.

The CDR3 protein is CSVEGGTIYNEQFF. DNA for the CDR3: TGCAGCGTTGAAGGCGGGACGATATACAATGAGCAGTTCTTC. The rearrangement uses TRBV29-1 and TRBJ2-1; TRBD2 is a possible D gene (6 bases). This CDR3 comprises 14 residues. V was clipped by 1 base and J by 4 bases, with 11 bases between them. Germline assignment: CDR1 SQVTM and CDR2 ANQGSEA.

The chain combines TRBV9 with TRBJ2-7; the D gene could be TRBD1 or TRBD2 (5 bases each). The germline V gene encodes CDR1 SGDLS and CDR2 YYNGEE. The CDR3 sequence is 15 residues long. Trimming took 3 bases from V and 6 from J, leaving 19 bases between them. The CDR3 bases are TGTGCCAGCAGCGGAGGGGATGTTACGGCAGGCGAGCAGTACTTC. This gives the protein CASSGGDVTAGEQYF.

In this sample, this clonotype turned up once. V is TRBV7-2 and J is TRBJ1-5, with 8 positions matching TRBD1. Germline V gives CDR1 SGHTA, CDR2 FQGNSA. J was trimmed by 6 bases and V by 3 bases; bases with no gene match: 10. CDR3 length: 16 residues. This CDR3 is CASSFETGGFSQPQHF. The CDR3 DNA reads as TGTGCCAGCAGCTTCGAAACAGGGGGATTTAGTCAGCCCCAGCATTTT. Full variable domain (rest looked up from reference TRBV7-2 and TRBJ1-5): GAGVSQSPSNKVTEKGKDVELRCDPISGHTALYWYRQSLGQGLEFLIYFQGNSAPDKSGLPSDRFSAERTGGSVSTLTIQRTQQEDSAVYLCASSFETGGFSQPQHFGDGTRLSIL.

This chain joins TRBV2 and TRBJ1-5, with 9 bases fitting TRBD1. The germline V gene has CDR1 SNHLY and CDR2 FYNNEI. CDR3 length equals 14 residues. The junction had 3 bases not matched to a gene; V was cut back by 4 bases and J by 5 bases. Here the CDR3 reads CASSARQGDQPQHF. The DNA for the CDR3 is TGTGCCAGCAGTGCTAGACAGGGGGATCAGCCCCAGCATTTT. Supplemented by reference TRBV2 and TRBJ1-5, the full variable domain reads EPEVTQTPSHQVTQMGQEVILRCVPISNHLYFYWYRQILGQKVEFLVSFYNNEISEKSEIFDDQFSVERPDGSNFTLKIRSTKLEDSAMYFCASSARQGDQPQHFGDGTRLSIL.